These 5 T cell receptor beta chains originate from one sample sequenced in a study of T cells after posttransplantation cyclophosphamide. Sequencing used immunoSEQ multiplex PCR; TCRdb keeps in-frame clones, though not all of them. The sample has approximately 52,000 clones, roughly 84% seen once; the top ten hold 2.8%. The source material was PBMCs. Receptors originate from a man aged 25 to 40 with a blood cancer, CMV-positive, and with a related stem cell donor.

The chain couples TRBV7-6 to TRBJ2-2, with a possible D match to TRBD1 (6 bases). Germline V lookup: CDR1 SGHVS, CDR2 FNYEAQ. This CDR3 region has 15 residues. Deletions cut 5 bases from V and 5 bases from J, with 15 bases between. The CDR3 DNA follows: TGTGCCAGCAGCCCCGGCCAGGGGTGGACCGGGGAGCTGTTTTTT. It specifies CASSPGQGWTGELFF.

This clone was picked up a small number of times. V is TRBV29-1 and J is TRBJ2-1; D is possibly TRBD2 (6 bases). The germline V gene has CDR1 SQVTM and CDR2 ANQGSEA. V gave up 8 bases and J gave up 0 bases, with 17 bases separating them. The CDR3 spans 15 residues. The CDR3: CSSTGAPSSYNEQFF. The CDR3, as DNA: TGCAGCTCCACGGGAGCCCCGAGCTCCTACAATGAGCAGTTCTTC.

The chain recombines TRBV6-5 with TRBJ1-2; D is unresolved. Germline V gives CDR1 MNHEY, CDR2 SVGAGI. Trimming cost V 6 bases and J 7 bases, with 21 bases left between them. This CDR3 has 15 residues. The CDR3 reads CASRDRDPGVGGYTF. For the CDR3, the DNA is TGTGCCAGCAGAGACCGGGATCCGGGAGTTGGTGGCTACACCTTC.

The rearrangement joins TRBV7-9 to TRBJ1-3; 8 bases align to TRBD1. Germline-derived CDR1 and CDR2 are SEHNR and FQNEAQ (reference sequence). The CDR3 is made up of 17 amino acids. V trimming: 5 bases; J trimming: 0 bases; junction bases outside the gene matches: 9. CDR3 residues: CASSPKGQASSGNTIYF. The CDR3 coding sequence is TGTGCCAGCAGCCCAAAGGGACAGGCCAGCTCTGGAAACACCATATATTTT. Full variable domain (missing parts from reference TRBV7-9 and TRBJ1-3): DTGVSQNPRHKITKRGQNVTFRCDPISEHNRLYWYRQTLGQGPEFLTYFQNEAQLEKSRLLSDRFSAERPKGSFSTLEIQRTEQGDSAMYLCASSPKGQASSGNTIYFGEGSWLTVV.

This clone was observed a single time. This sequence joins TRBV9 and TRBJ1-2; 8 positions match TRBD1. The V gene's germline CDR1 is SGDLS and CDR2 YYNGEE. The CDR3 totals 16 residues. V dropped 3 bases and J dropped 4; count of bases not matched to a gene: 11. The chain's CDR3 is CASSAATGGLAYGYTF. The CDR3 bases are TGTGCCAGCAGCGCGGCAACAGGGGGATTAGCCTATGGCTACACCTTC.